This T cell receptor (beta chain) was captured in a study of blood T cells in healthy people across ages. General study findings and limits: Long-lived donors exceeded aged donors in naive CD4+ cells and diversity.

Using a J-beta primer mix together with a sample-barcoded 5' primer, a second PCR was run for about 6 to 12 cycles. TCRdb redid the calling of the 5' RACE reads with MiXCR, one entry per CDR3 protein. Among over 950,000 distinct CDR3 sequences, roughly 50% were seen once, and the ten largest hold about a fifth. Per germline, CDR1 SGHRS and CDR2 YFSETQ. This CDR3 contains 14 residues. This clonotype was counted many times. Antigen specificity is unknown. A junction boundary mismatches the germline segment, possibly from a read error. The chain carries TRBV5-1 and TRBJ2-5; 7 bases are a match to TRBD1. The sample consisted of blood. This clonotype originated in an older woman in good health. CDR3 nucleotide sequence: TGTGCCAGCAGCCCAAGACAGGGTCAAGAGACCCAGTACTTC. The encoded protein is CASSPRQGQETQYF. Combining the CDR3 with reference TRBV5-1 and TRBJ2-5 gives the whole variable domain KAGVTQTPRYLIKTRGQQVTLSCSPISGHRSVSWYQQTPGQGLQFLFEYFSETQRNKGNFPGRFSGRQFSNSRSEMNVSTLELGDSALYLCASSPRQGQETQYFGPGTRLLVL.